Below, 30 T cell receptor beta chains from the same sample are listed, as sequenced in a study of blood T cell repertoires in COVID-19. Assay: immunoSEQ multiplex PCR; the TCRdb copy retains only in-frame clones and omits some. The sample lists around 210,000 clones, approximately 91% seen once, with over 15% in the top ten. The sequencing input was peripheral blood. The receptors were sampled from a man aged 45-65 years with COVID-19, enrolled during active disease.

The chain links TRBV29-1 to TRBJ1-1, with a possible D match to TRBD1 (5 bases). Germline CDR1 and CDR2: SQVTM and ANQGSEA. CDR3 length: 14 residues. Here the CDR3 DNA reads TGCCCCCCAAGGGGCCTAATCCGACAGAAAGTAGCTTTCTTT. This encodes CPPRGLIRQKVAFF.

This rearrangement joins TRBV25-1 to TRBJ2-1; 7 bases fit TRBD2. CDR3 length: 14 residues. Losses at the gene ends were 4 bases for V and 5 bases for J; bases not matched to a gene: 5. Germline CDR1 and CDR2: MGHDK and SYGVNS. CDR3 DNA sequence: TGTGCCAGCAGTGGAAGCGGGAACCACAATGAGCAGTTCTTC. This gives the protein CASSGSGNHNEQFF.

The chain combines TRBV21-1 with TRBJ1-1. TRBV21-1 is a documented pseudogene. The CDR3 loop spans 16 amino acids. In nucleotides, the CDR3 is TGTGCCAGCAGCCCTAATCGGGAAAGGTTGTTCACTGAAGCTTTCTTT. Translated, it gives CASSPNRERLFTEAFF.

In this sample, this clone turned up a few times. The gene calls are TRBV19 and TRBJ2-7, with 8 positions matching TRBD2. The CDR3 spans 15 residues. Looked up from germline, CDR1 is LNHDA and CDR2 is SQIVND (reference sequence). V was clipped by 2 bases and J by 5 bases; unmatched bases: 8. The DNA of the CDR3 is TGTGCCAGTAGTATACCAGCGGGGGTCCGGAACGAGCAGTACTTC. Its translation is CASSIPAGVRNEQYF.

The chain links TRBV5-3 to TRBJ1-5; D is ambiguous. TRBV5-3 is classed as an ORF, of uncertain function. V lost 4 bases to trimming and J lost 6 bases, with 11 bases between them. The CDR3 length is 13 residues. The CDR3, as DNA: TGTGCCAGAAGCGACGGAGCGCGTCAGCCCCAGCATTTT. The encoded protein is CARSDGARQPQHF.

The chain recombines TRBV11-2 with TRBJ2-3; tentatively, D is TRBD2 (7 bases). CDR1 is SGHAT and CDR2 is FQNNGV in the germline V gene. V lost 4 bases, J lost 2 bases, and 13 bases lay in between. The CDR3 runs to 15 residues. The CDR3 reads CASSWGGADTDTQYF. CDR3 sequence (DNA): TGTGCCAGCAGCTGGGGGGGGGCGGACACAGATACGCAGTATTTT.

This chain links TRBV14 with TRBJ2-7; the D gene is possibly TRBD2 (5 bases). V was shortened by 0 bases and J by 6 bases, with 21 bases between the two germline ends. The germline CDR1 and CDR2 sequences are SGHDN and FVKESK. The CDR3 runs 17 residues. CDR3 in amino acids: CASSQDFGQKLVSEQYF. The CDR3, as DNA: TGTGCCAGCAGCCAAGATTTTGGGCAGAAACTAGTTTCCGAGCAGTACTTC.

The chain carries TRBV19 and TRBJ2-1; D ambiguous. V was clipped by 7 bases and J by 1 base, with 14 bases between them. Germline assignment: CDR1 LNHDA and CDR2 SQIVND (reference sequence). The CDR3 spans 15 residues. The CDR3 here is CASTPRKLSYNEQFF. The DNA for the CDR3 is TGTGCCAGTACCCCCAGGAAGTTGTCCTACAATGAGCAGTTCTTC.

CDR3 nucleotides: TGTGCCAGCCGCCCTGGGCCGTTAAATCAGCCCCAGCATTTT. It encodes CASRPGPLNQPQHF. The chain employs TRBV19 and TRBJ1-5; no clear D. The CDR3 length is 14 residues. Trimming removed 9 bases at V and 4 bases at J, with 16 bases between. Germline assignment: CDR1 LNHDA and CDR2 SQIVND (reference sequence).

A word on this clone: The junction and the germline gene differ at one end; a read error may be behind it. This chain uses TRBV28 with TRBJ1-1; D might be TRBD1 (6 bases). Germline V gives CDR1 MDHEN, CDR2 SYDVKM. The CDR3 extends over 15 amino acids. The CDR3 spells CASSLPVGGPTRTLF. The CDR3 DNA reads TGTGCCAGCAGTCTCCCCGTGGGGGGGCCCACCCGGACCCTCTTT.

The CDR3, as DNA: TGTGCCAGCTCACCACAGGCCATGAGACTAGGGGTTCCCGGGGAGCTGTTTTTT. Protein: CASSPQAMRLGVPGELFF. The gene calls are TRBV18 and TRBJ2-2; a weak D match, TRBD2 (6 bases). V was cut by 1 base and J by 6 bases, with 21 bases left in between. CDR3 length equals 18 residues. Per germline, CDR1 KGHSH and CDR2 LQKENI.

This chain uses TRBV6-5 with TRBJ2-7, with a possible D match to TRBD2 (5 bases). The CDR3 consists of 14 residues. Germline V gene data show CDR1 as MNHEY and CDR2 as SVGAGI. Trimming stripped 0 bases from V and 7 bases from J, with 13 bases between. CDR3 DNA: TGTGCCAGCAGTTACTCCGGGGATACTTCAGAGCAGTACTTC. It codes for CASSYSGDTSEQYF.

This chain links TRBV11-2 with TRBJ2-3; 8 bases fit TRBD2. The CDR3 length is 16 residues. Germline CDR1 and CDR2: SGHAT and FQNNGV. The junction had 3 bases not matched to a gene; V was cut back by 1 base and J by 0 bases. The CDR3, as DNA: TGTGCCAGCAGCTTAGTACTAGCGGCTAGCACAGATACGCAGTATTTT. This translates into CASSLVLAASTDTQYF.

V gene TRBV4-3 combines with J gene TRBJ2-1, with unresolved D. V was shortened by 0 bases and J by 0 bases, with 9 bases between the two germline ends. The germline V gene encodes CDR1 LGHNA and CDR2 YSLEER. This CDR3 is 16 amino acids long. In nucleotides, the CDR3 is TGCGCCAGCAGCCAAGATCGGAGCACCTCCTACAATGAGCAGTTCTTC. This translates into CASSQDRSTSYNEQFF.

The chain is built from TRBV15 and TRBJ1-1, with 7 bases aligning to TRBD1. The germline V gene encodes CDR1 LNHNV and CDR2 YYDKDF (reference sequence). The CDR3 is made up of 16 amino acids. Trimming at V came to 0 bases and at J to 0 bases, leaving 4 bases not matched to a gene. The CDR3 DNA follows: TGTGCCACCAGCAGAGATCTGACAGGGTTGAACACTGAAGCTTTCTTT. This encodes CATSRDLTGLNTEAFF.

This clone was seen a handful of times. The CDR3 reads CASSQLTGINEKLFF. As DNA, the CDR3 is TGTGCCAGCAGCCAACTTACAGGGATTAATGAAAAACTGTTTTTT. The chain recombines TRBV14 with TRBJ1-4, with a tentative D call TRBD1 (6 bases). V gave up 2 bases and J gave up 4 bases, with 11 bases separating them. The CDR3 loop spans 15 amino acids. Germline lookup yields CDR1 SGHDN and CDR2 FVKESK.

The rearrangement joins TRBV5-1 to TRBJ2-7, with D possibly being TRBD1 (6 bases). The CDR3 spans 15 residues. With 3 bases removed from V and 5 bases from J, the gap between germline ends came to 18 bases. The V gene's germline CDR1 is SGHRS and CDR2 YFSETQ. The CDR3 reads CASSSGQPSRHEQYF. The DNA of the CDR3 is TGCGCCAGCAGCTCGGGACAACCCTCTAGGCACGAGCAGTACTTC. Full variable domain (remainder filled in from reference TRBV5-1 and TRBJ2-7): KAGVTQTPRYLIKTRGQQVTLSCSPISGHRSVSWYQQTPGQGLQFLFEYFSETQRNKGNFPGRFSGRQFSNSRSEMNVSTLELGDSALYLCASSSGQPSRHEQYFGPGTRLTVT.

The chain employs TRBV3-1 (or the pseudogene TRBV3-2) and TRBJ2-5; weak D call: TRBD1 (6 bases). From germline, CDR1 is LGHDT and CDR2 YNNKEL (reference sequence). This CDR3 has 13 residues. Trimming pared 9 bases from V and 4 bases from J, leaving 15 bases between. The CDR3 DNA reads as TGTGCCAGTAACAGGGCACCACGAGAGACCCAGTACTTC. Protein: CASNRAPRETQYF.

J is TRBJ2-7 and V is TRBV16; the match to TRBD2 covers 14 bases. The ends lost 4 bases at V and 0 bases at J; junction bases unmatched: 8. Germline V gives CDR1 KGHSY, CDR2 FQNENV. This CDR3 has 18 amino acids. In DNA form, the CDR3 reads TGTGCCAGCAGCCCGAGGACTAGCGGGAGGCCTAGCTCCTACGAGCAGTACTTC. Its translation: CASSPRTSGRPSSYEQYF.

This chain uses TRBV5-1 with TRBJ1-1, with unresolved D. The CDR3 runs to 15 residues. CDR1 SGHRS and CDR2 YFSETQ come from the germline V gene. Deletions cut 5 bases from V and 0 bases from J, with 14 bases between. The CDR3 region is CASRRAFDMNTEAFF. The DNA for the CDR3 is TGCGCCAGCAGGAGGGCGTTTGATATGAACACTGAAGCTTTCTTT.

The rearrangement uses TRBV5-8 and TRBJ2-7, with D tentatively TRBD1 (6 bases). Looked up from germline, CDR1 is SGHTS and CDR2 is YDEGEE. This CDR3 spans 15 amino acids. V gave up 3 bases and J gave up 4 bases, with 17 bases separating them. In DNA, the CDR3 is TGTGCCAGCAGCTCGGGGACATTTTTGGGATACGAGCAGTACTTC. It is translated as CASSSGTFLGYEQYF.

In its sample, this clone was seen a few times. The chain uses TRBV27 and TRBJ2-6; tentatively, D is TRBD1 (6 bases). The CDR3 is 15 residues long. Germline V gene lookup returns CDR1 MNHEY and CDR2 SMNVEV (reference sequence). Trimming took 7 bases from V and 1 from J, leaving 11 bases between them. Here the CDR3 DNA reads TGTGCCAGCACGGGCGACAGGTCTGGGGCCAACGTCCTGACTTTC. This gives the protein CASTGDRSGANVLTF. The entire variable domain, with the rest obtained from reference TRBV27 and TRBJ2-6, is as follows: EAQVTQNPRYLITVTGKKLTVTCSQNMNHEYMSWYRQDPGLGLRQIYYSMNVEVTDKGDVPEGYKVSRKEKRNFPLILESPSPNQTSLYFCASTGDRSGANVLTFGAGSRLTVL.

The chain carries TRBV7-6 and TRBJ1-4; D call uncertain. Germline-derived CDR1 and CDR2 are SGHVS and FNYEAQ. Trimming took 5 bases from V and 0 from J, leaving 10 bases between them. This CDR3 spans 15 amino acids. The CDR3 sequence: CASSDITATNEKLFF. CDR3 coding DNA: TGTGCCAGCAGCGATATAACTGCAACTAATGAAAAACTGTTTTTT.

This chain uses TRBV2 with TRBJ2-2, with D tentatively TRBD1 (5 bases). V lost 7 bases, J lost 0 bases, and 9 bases lay in between. Germline V lookup: CDR1 SNHLY, CDR2 FYNNEI. The CDR3 totals 14 residues. The CDR3 protein is CASNGAANTGELFF. Here the CDR3 DNA reads TGTGCCAGCAATGGGGCGGCGAACACCGGGGAGCTGTTTTTT.

The chain joins TRBV30 to TRBJ1-2; 9 nucleotides align to TRBD1. The trim removed 2 bases at V and 8 bases at J, leaving 12 bases unmatched. The CDR3 loop spans 15 amino acids. Germline-derived CDR1 and CDR2 are GTSNPN and SVGIG (reference sequence). The CDR3 reads CAWSHRDRASGGYTF. The CDR3 DNA follows: TGTGCCTGGAGTCACCGGGACAGGGCATCTGGGGGCTACACCTTC. Filled out from reference TRBV30 and TRBJ1-2, the complete variable domain reads SQTIHQWPATLVQPVGSPLSLECTVEGTSNPNLYWYRQAAGRGLQLLFYSVGIGQISSEVPQNLSASRPQDRQFILSSKKLLLSDSGFYLCAWSHRDRASGGYTFGSGTRLTVV.

The chain carries TRBV14 and TRBJ2-1; the D gene is possibly TRBD1 (6 bases). CDR3 length: 17 amino acids. V shed 0 bases and J shed 2 bases, with 14 bases lying between them. Per germline, CDR1 SGHDN and CDR2 FVKESK. The chain's CDR3 is CASSQDRGSPPYNEQFF. CDR3 DNA sequence: TGTGCCAGCAGCCAAGACAGGGGAAGTCCCCCCTACAATGAGCAGTTCTTC.

This clone occurred a few times. The chain is built from TRBV5-1 and TRBJ1-1, with TRBD1 identical over 10 bases. Germline lookup yields CDR1 SGHRS and CDR2 YFSETQ. After removal of 6 bases from V and 1 base from J, the junction contained 3 bases not matched to a gene. This CDR3 spans 14 amino acids. CDR3 nucleotides: TGCGCCAGCAAAGGACAGGGGGAGAACACTGAAGCTTTCTTT. Translating it yields CASKGQGENTEAFF.

The chain links TRBV6-2 or TRBV6-3 to TRBJ2-5; 8 bases are shared with TRBD1. Germline V gene lookup returns CDR1 MNHEY and CDR2 SVGEGT. This CDR3 is built from 16 residues. Unmatched junction bases numbered 8, after V lost 0 bases and J lost 5 bases. The CDR3 spells CASSYSTAGGRETQYF. The DNA for the CDR3 is TGTGCCAGCAGTTACTCGACGGCAGGGGGCAGGGAGACCCAGTACTTC.

The CDR3 loop is CASTQLGTGGEQFF. CDR3 in DNA: TGTGCCAGCACCCAACTAGGAACGGGAGGGGAGCAGTTCTTC. This chain joins TRBV6-5 and TRBJ2-1; 8 bases fit TRBD2. V shed 7 bases, J shed 10 bases, and the junction held 12 bases outside the gene matches. This CDR3 region has 14 residues. From germline, CDR1 is MNHEY and CDR2 SVGAGI.

The V gene is TRBV19, the J gene TRBJ1-4; D might be TRBD1 (6 bases). V lost 4 bases and J 10 bases, leaving 13 bases between the germline ends. Germline values: CDR1 LNHDA, CDR2 SQIVND (reference sequence). The CDR3 consists of 13 residues. This CDR3 reads CASSTHRVGKLFF. DNA of the CDR3: TGTGCCAGTAGTACCCACAGGGTTGGAAAACTGTTTTTT.